This is a list of T cell receptor beta chains from one sample in a study of T-cell reconstitution after alpha-beta-depleted transplantation in children. TCRdb called the PCR reads again in MiXCR, with one record for every CDR3 protein. Of some 490,000 distinct CDR3 sequences in the sample, about 12% are singletons; the top ten hold about 6%. The sample was PBMCs from the stem cell graft donor, taken from the stem cell graft. These receptors were taken from a human donor who donated a stem cell graft to a child with combined immunodeficiency. Each CDR3 is given with its conserved first and last residue. The order of the fields is clone size, V gene, J gene, D gene, CDR3 DNA, CDR3 protein. D genes are given only for firm matches. Clone size is given for some rows only: seen once, a few or many times, or a class if the clone is expanded.

>many|TRBV11-2|TRBJ2-5|NA
TGTGCCAGCAGTCAGGGGGGCAGGACCCAAGAGACCCAGTACTTC
CASSQGGRTQETQYF
>few|TRBV30|TRBJ2-4|NA
TGTGCCTGGAGTGTACAGGTCAGGGGAAGGGGAAACATTCAGTACTTC
CAWSVQVRGRGNIQYF
>NA|TRBV12-3/TRBV12-4|TRBJ2-7|NA
TGTGCCAGCAGCACCAGGCGTTCGGAGCAGTACTTC
CASSTRRSEQYF
>NA|TRBV19|TRBJ1-4|NA
TGTGCCAGTAGTATAACAGCAACTAATGAAAAACTGTTTTTT
CASSITATNEKLFF
>NA|TRBV29-1|TRBJ2-5|TRBD1
TGCAGCGTTGAAGGTGGCAGGGGGTCCCAAGAGACCCAGTACTTC
CSVEGGRGSQETQYF
>few|TRBV27|TRBJ2-1|NA
TGTGCCAGCAGGGCAGGGGTGATCACTTACAATGAGCAGTTCTTC
CASRAGVITYNEQFF
>few|TRBV30|TRBJ2-3|NA
TGTGCCTGGGCTGACCCCCACCTGACGGAAGGTACAGATACGCAGTATTTT
CAWADPHLTEGTDTQYF
>many|TRBV30|TRBJ1-5|NA
TGTGCCTGGAGTGTACGGGGTTGGAATCAGCCCCAGCATTTT
CAWSVRGWNQPQHF
>few|TRBV9|TRBJ2-7|NA
TGTGCCAGCAGCCCTGTGAGAGGGTTCGACGAGCAGTACTTC
CASSPVRGFDEQYF
>few|TRBV20-1|TRBJ2-2|NA
TGCAGTGCTAGAGAGACCGGGCGGAACACCGGGGAGCTGTTTTTT
CSARETGRNTGELFF
>NA|TRBV18|TRBJ2-1|NA
TGTGCCAGCTCACCATCAACGTACAATGAGCAGTTCTTC
CASSPSTYNEQFF
>NA|TRBV7-3|TRBJ2-3|NA
TGTGCCAGCAGCTTACACAGCCTTGCTGGAGATACGCAGTATTTT
CASSLHSLAGDTQYF
>NA|TRBV15|TRBJ1-4|NA
TGTGCCACCAGCAGAGATTCCGTGACAACTAATGAAAAACTGTTTTTT
CATSRDSVTTNEKLFF
>few|TRBV30|TRBJ1-1|NA
TGTGCCTGGAAGAATTGGGACACCAAGGAAGCTTTCTTT
CAWKNWDTKEAFF
>many|TRBV4-3|TRBJ2-2|NA
TGCGCCAGCAGCGGCCGGACTTTGGACGAGAAGCTGTTTTTT
CASSGRTLDEKLFF
>few|TRBV25-1|TRBJ2-1|TRBD2
TGTGCCAGCAGTCCCCGGGGACTAGCGGGAGGGTGGGAGCAGTTCTTC
CASSPRGLAGGWEQFF
>NA|TRBV20-1|TRBJ2-4|NA
TGCAGTGCGATGGGACGGGTGCTAGCCAAAAACATTCAGTACTTC
CSAMGRVLAKNIQYF
>many|TRBV4-2|TRBJ1-2|NA
TGTGCCAGCAGCCAAGAGGATGGCGGTCACTATGGCTACACCTTC
CASSQEDGGHYGYTF
>many|TRBV4-3|TRBJ2-3|TRBD2
TGCGCCAGCAGCCCTTCTAGCGGGGGCACAGATACGCAGTATTTT
CASSPSSGGTDTQYF
>NA|TRBV27|TRBJ2-2|NA
TGTGCCAGCAGCCCCCCGGAGCGCAAAGAGACCGGGGAGCTGTTTTTT
CASSPPERKETGELFF
>few|TRBV7-9|TRBJ2-1|TRBD1
TGTGCCAGCAGCACCGGGACAGGGGATGAGCAGTTCTTC
CASSTGTGDEQFF
>NA|TRBV6-2/TRBV6-3|TRBJ1-1|NA
TGTGCCAGCTTAGGTATTGACTGGGACGGCGATTGGGGTCGGAACACTGAAGCTTTCTTT
CASLGIDWDGDWGRNTEAFF
>NA|TRBV25-1|TRBJ1-1|NA
TGTGCCACTAGGGCGGGGATTGAAGCTTTCTTT
CATRAGIEAFF
>NA|TRBV27|TRBJ1-5|NA
TGTGCCAGCAGTATCAAACCGGGCCCCACGGTCGGTCAGCCCCAGCATTTT
CASSIKPGPTVGQPQHF
>few|TRBV6-1|TRBJ2-7|NA
TGTGCCAGCAGCCCCGGCAGCGGTCTCAAGTACGAGCAGTACTTC
CASSPGSGLKYEQYF
>NA|TRBV9|TRBJ1-1|TRBD1
TGTGCCAGCAGTGGAACAGGGGCGGGGTACACTGAAGCTTTCTTT
CASSGTGAGYTEAFF
>many|TRBV27|TRBJ2-1|TRBD2
TGTGCCAGCAGCACCGGGAGGAGGTTTGTAAATGAGCAGTTCTTC
CASSTGRRFVNEQFF
>many|TRBV6-5|TRBJ2-7|NA
TGTGCCAGCAGTTATCTGCGGAGCTCCTACGAGCAGTACTTC
CASSYLRSSYEQYF
>NA|TRBV12-3/TRBV12-4|TRBJ2-7|NA
TGTGCCAGCAGTAGTCCGACAGCCGGGGTATGGTACTTC
CASSSPTAGVWYF
>NA|TRBV27|TRBJ1-1|TRBD1
TGTGCCAGCAACCCGCTAATAGGACAGGGATCGACTGAAGCTTTCTTT
CASNPLIGQGSTEAFF
>NA|TRBV4-1|TRBJ1-1|NA
TGCGCCAGCAGCCAAGGTTTTAGGTTGAACACTGAAGCTTTCTTT
CASSQGFRLNTEAFF
>NA|TRBV30|TRBJ2-3|TRBD2
TGTGCCTGGAGTGCAGGGACTAGCACATACACAGATACGCAGTATTTT
CAWSAGTSTYTDTQYF
>NA|TRBV19|TRBJ2-1|NA
TGTGCCAGTAGTATCTCTTACCGAAATGAGCAGTTCTTC
CASSISYRNEQFF
>NA|TRBV29-1|TRBJ2-1|NA
TGCAGCGTTCGTGGAGGAGAATACAATGAGCAGTTCTTC
CSVRGGEYNEQFF
>NA|TRBV4-3|TRBJ2-5|NA
TGCGCCAGCAGCTCCATATTTGGCCCAACTCAGACCCAGTACTTC
CASSSIFGPTQTQYF
>few|TRBV25-1|TRBJ2-5|NA
TGTGCCAGCAGTGAAACTGGGGCTAGCCAAGAGACCCAGTACTTC
CASSETGASQETQYF
>NA|TRBV5-4|TRBJ2-3|TRBD2
TGTGCCAGCAGCTTCCCATTCATAGCGGGGGGCACAGATACGCAGTATTTT
CASSFPFIAGGTDTQYF
>NA|TRBV7-9|TRBJ2-7|TRBD2
TGTGCCAGCAGCTTTAGATCTAGCGGGGGCACCTACGAGCAGTACTTC
CASSFRSSGGTYEQYF
>few|TRBV11-1|TRBJ2-1|NA
TGTGCCAGCAGCTTAGGGGATAGCGGACCCTACAATGAGCAGTTCTTC
CASSLGDSGPYNEQFF
>many|TRBV5-6|TRBJ2-1|TRBD1
TGTGCCAGCAGCTCCGGGACAGGAATTTTTCAGTTCTTC
CASSSGTGIFQFF
>many|TRBV6-1|TRBJ1-4|NA
TGTGCCAGCAGTGACTTCTCAACTAATGAAAAACTGTTTTTT
CASSDFSTNEKLFF
>many|TRBV12-3/TRBV12-4|TRBJ1-1|NA
TGTGCCAGCAGGTCTGGCCGGGACGGGAGATTCGGAGCTTTCTTT
CASRSGRDGRFGAFF